This TCR beta chain stems from a study of cytomegalovirus exposure and HLA in healthy donors. Assay used: immunoSEQ multiplex PCR; TCRdb lists only in-frame clones, some missing. The table includes hundreds of thousands of clones, 87% detected once. This clone was seen once. Sequenced input: PBMCs. This TCR was recovered from a woman between 18 and 29 years old in good health and CMV-seropositive.

CDR3 DNA sequence: TGTGCCAGTAGCGCCGGACAGGGGGTGGATGAGCAGTACTTC. This encodes CASSAGQGVDEQYF. The rearrangement joins TRBV19 to TRBJ2-7, with 10 nucleotides matching TRBD1. There are 14 residues in the CDR3. The V and J ends lost 6 bases and 7 bases, in that order; junction bases with no gene match: 9. CDR1 and CDR2 (germline): LNHDA, SQIVND (reference sequence).